The clone carrying this TCR beta chain was found a few times. Its antigen is undetermined. Time point given: persistent/refractory GD, antithyroid drugs over 5 years with positive TRAb. From PBMCs, RNA was extracted and then used to make the TCR library. The record originates from a study of regulatory T cells in long-lasting Graves disease. Study-wide results and limits: Persistent patients had more shared public clonotypes (fewer than 3,000) than new patients (about 880). Gene preferences differed: TRBV28, TRBJ1-2, TRBJ2-5 in persistent cases. A limited number of samples was an acknowledged limitation.

Arm-PCR of CDR3 regions and iRepertoire HTBI primers were used to build TCR beta libraries. TCRdb reanalysed the multiplex PCR reads using MiXCR and keeps one entry per CDR3 protein. The data show roughly 700,000 distinct CDR3 sequences, 25% to 35% seen once. The V end lost 0 bases, the J end lost 2 bases, and 12 bases lay between the germline ends. This CDR3 is built from 16 residues. Germline CDR1 SGHKS, CDR2 YYEKEE (reference sequence). The specimen was peripheral blood mononuclear cells (PBMCs), collected when the disease was refractory, from a patient treated with antithyroid drugs. The receptor comes from a female donor with Graves disease. The V and J genes are TRBV5-5 and TRBJ1-5, with D tentatively TRBD1 (5 bases). The CDR3 loop reads CASSLGTPRGNQPQHF. CDR3 sequence (DNA): TGTGCCAGCAGCTTGGGTACGCCCAGGGGCAATCAGCCCCAGCATTTT.